Listed below are T cell receptor beta chains from one sample, sequenced in a study of cytomegalovirus exposure and HLA in healthy donors. Repertoires were generated with immunoSEQ multiplex PCR, while TCRdb's copy carries only in-frame clones and drops some. The sample consists of approximately 160,000 clones, about four fifths of them appearing once. Sequencing input: PBMCs. All receptors derive from a man younger than 40 in good health and CMV-seropositive. Both conserved end residues are part of each CDR3. A D gene is named only where the DNA matches it firmly. Size is stated for part of the rows, as once, few or many counts, or as a class when the clone is expanded.

v_call	d_call	clone_size	cdr3_aa
TRBV9	TRBD1	-	CASSVEGQGKNIQYF
TRBV5-6	TRBD1	-	CASSLTTGFYGYTF
TRBV28	TRBD2	-	CASSYFLAGTTGELFF
TRBV19	TRBD2	-	CASSAGTSGTYEQYF
TRBV5-6	-	-	CASHTGSFSYEQYF
TRBV6-5	TRBD2	few	CASRSGSNYNEQFF
TRBV4-1	-	-	CASSHRGGVEQYF
TRBV28	-	-	CASRDFTRQDQPQHF
TRBV5-1	-	-	CASSPGAGELFF
TRBV29-1	TRBD2	-	CSAPGLAGSLHYNEQFF
TRBV5-6	-	-	CASSLEYSYEQYF
TRBV4-3	-	-	CASSQEDWDNEQFF
TRBV27	TRBD1	once	CASSSPGQAQTYEQYF
TRBV2	-	-	CASSEANGNYGYTF
TRBV19	-	-	CASSIQPGLNTEAFF
TRBV4-1	-	-	CASSQDLGGSGANVLTF
TRBV6-6	TRBD1	-	CASSPGQGNSPLHF
TRBV6-6	TRBD2	-	CASSPRAASGLGEQYF
TRBV6-4	TRBD1	-	CASIKRTGQKETQYF
TRBV2	TRBD1	-	CASSARGPFATNEKLFF
TRBV27	TRBD1	-	CASGTGDIYGYTF
TRBV6-1	-	-	CASTAGALGNTEAFF
TRBV19	-	-	CASSIRDSPPNEQFF
TRBV29-1	-	-	CSVYRGLKTGELFF
TRBV19	TRBD1	-	CASSIWTGPNTEAFF
TRBV6-1	TRBD2	-	CASSAGGGTDTQYF
TRBV5-4	TRBD2	-	CATTSGRVQHTQYF
TRBV7-2	-	once	CASSSTEVGYTF
TRBV5-4	TRBD1	-	CASSIQGAGYNSPLHF
TRBV7-8	-	-	CASSSTDGQPQHF
TRBV4-2	-	-	CASSQLFGGEYQETQYF
TRBV5-5	TRBD1	-	CASSVRDRNYEQYF
TRBV6-6	TRBD1	once	CASSQTGGYNSPLHF
TRBV6-5	-	once	CASSVSTAPYEQYF
TRBV5-1	-	-	CASSPGDNSGNTIYF
TRBV5-1	TRBD2	-	CASSMREVAEETQYF
TRBV15	-	-	CATSREQGRNEKPFF
TRBV2	-	-	CASSLTVNTEAFF
TRBV16	TRBD1	-	CASSQGTGGYEQYF
TRBV30	-	-	CAWSVPQGGYTF
TRBV5-6	TRBD2	once	CASRQRLAGVEQYF
TRBV19	TRBD2	-	CASSKGSGGPTGELFF
TRBV7-9	-	-	CASSHTRRSGNTIYF
TRBV27	-	-	CASSHLRDNNEQFF
TRBV5-8	TRBD1	-	CASSLTGAEEAFF
TRBV5-5	-	-	CASSFIEETQYF
TRBV13	TRBD2	-	CASSSRLAGATGELFF
TRBV30	-	-	CAWSVPAGQSYGYTF
TRBV28	TRBD1	-	CASSSAGVGQGFHEQYF
TRBV5-5	TRBD1	once	CASNKTGNYGYTF